One and the same sample provided the 4 T cell receptor beta chains below, sequenced in a study of shared clonotypes between healthy human individuals. The data were produced by immunoSEQ multiplex PCR, yet TCRdb's version contains in-frame clones alone and is incomplete. The data contain more than 1 million clones, about 84% of them singletons. The source material was memory CD4+ T cells from PBMCs. Subset defined: CD45RA-negative fraction. Receptors were obtained from a man between 18 and 35 years old in good health. Some clones in this sample may be carry-over from other donors' samples.

V gene TRBV28 combines with J gene TRBJ1-2; 7 bases align to TRBD1. V shed 3 bases and J 6 bases; nucleotides not matched to a gene: 7. The CDR3 loop spans 14 amino acids. Germline V lookup: CDR1 MDHEN, CDR2 SYDVKM. The CDR3 region has the DNA TGTGCCAGCAGTTTGGTGACAGGGTCCGATGGCTACACCTTC. Translation: CASSLVTGSDGYTF.

The chain uses TRBV15 and TRBJ2-5, with 11 nucleotides matching TRBD1. The trim removed 0 bases at V and 5 bases at J, leaving 8 bases unmatched. CDR3 length: 17 amino acids. Germline CDR1 LNHNV, CDR2 YYDKDF (reference sequence). CDR3 nucleotides: TGTGCCACCAGCAGAGACAAGGACAGGGGGCGCGTGGAGACCCAGTACTTC. It yields the protein CATSRDKDRGRVETQYF.

The V and J genes are TRBV7-2 and TRBJ2-4, with a weak D call TRBD2 (6 bases). Germline values: CDR1 SGHTA, CDR2 FQGNSA. The germline V and J ends were trimmed by 5 bases and 9 bases, with 20 bases remaining between them. The CDR3 is made up of 15 amino acids. CDR3 protein: CASSPPEAGQGIQYF. DNA for the CDR3: TGTGCCAGCAGCCCCCCTGAAGCGGGCCAGGGCATTCAGTACTTC. The full variable domain, with the rest looked up from reference TRBV7-2 and TRBJ2-4, is GAGVSQSPSNKVTEKGKDVELRCDPISGHTALYWYRQSLGQGLEFLIYFQGNSAPDKSGLPSDRFSAERTGGSVSTLTIQRTQQEDSAVYLCASSPPEAGQGIQYFGAGTRLSVL.

V is TRBV30 and J is TRBJ2-2; D gene uncertain. The germline CDR1 and CDR2 sequences are GTSNPN and SVGIG (reference sequence). V gave up 0 bases and J gave up 5 bases, with 7 bases separating them. The CDR3 consists of 13 residues. The CDR3 nucleotides read TGTGCCTGGAGTGTAGCTATTACCGGGGAGCTGTTTTTT. Protein product: CAWSVAITGELFF.